This entry lists 18 T cell receptor beta chains sequenced from one sample in a study of radiotherapy plus CTLA-4 blockade in lung cancer. Clones were sequenced by immunoSEQ multiplex PCR, and TCRdb holds only the in-frame ones, with some missing. The sample lists tens of thousands of clones, approximately 77% occurring once. The sample was peripheral blood, taken from a patient treated with radiotherapy plus ipilimumab. Receptor source: a human donor with non-small cell lung cancer whose response to radiotherapy plus ipilimumab could not be evaluated.

This clone was observed a few times. V gene TRBV28 combines with J gene TRBJ1-1, with 7 positions matching TRBD1. CDR3 length: 12 amino acids. Losses at the gene ends were 7 bases for V and 4 bases for J; bases not matched to a gene: 3. The germline V gene encodes CDR1 MDHEN and CDR2 SYDVKM. CDR3 protein: CASKSGGTEAFF. Written as DNA, the CDR3 is TGTGCCAGCAAATCAGGGGGCACTGAAGCTTTCTTT. Looking up the rest from reference TRBV28 and TRBJ1-1 gives the full variable domain: DVKVTQSSRYLVKRTGEKVFLECVQDMDHENMFWYRQDPGLGLRLIYFSYDVKMKEKGDIPEGYSVSREKKERFSLILESASTNQTSMYLCASKSGGTEAFFGQGTRLTVV.

The chain recombines TRBV7-2 with TRBJ1-2; 7 positions agree with TRBD1. V lost 5 bases to trimming and J lost 7 bases; unmatched junction nucleotides: 10. The CDR3 runs to 14 residues. Germline-derived CDR1 and CDR2 are SGHTA and FQGNSA. The chain's CDR3 is CASSPTGLLGGYTF. In DNA form, the CDR3 reads TGTGCCAGCAGCCCGACAGGGTTATTAGGTGGCTACACCTTC.

This chain connects TRBV5-1 to TRBJ1-2; 12 nucleotides align to TRBD1. J lost 5 bases, V lost 3 bases, and 8 bases had no gene match. Germline V gene sequence: CDR1 SGHRS, CDR2 YFSETQ. CDR3 length equals 16 residues. The CDR3 DNA sequence: TGCGCCAGCAGCTCTTCCGGGACAGGGGGCAATTATGGCTACACCTTC. Protein product: CASSSSGTGGNYGYTF. Looking up the rest from reference TRBV5-1 and TRBJ1-2 gives the full variable domain: KAGVTQTPRYLIKTRGQQVTLSCSPISGHRSVSWYQQTPGQGLQFLFEYFSETQRNKGNFPGRFSGRQFSNSRSEMNVSTLELGDSALYLCASSSSGTGGNYGYTFGSGTRLTVV.

The genes are TRBV28 and TRBJ1-4, with 8 bases identical to TRBD1. The germline V gene encodes CDR1 MDHEN and CDR2 SYDVKM. The CDR3 spans 15 residues. V trimming: 7 bases; J trimming: 8 bases; junction bases outside the gene matches: 12. CDR3 bases: TGTGCCAGCACCGACAAGACAGGGGCGGGGGAAAAACTGTTTTTT. Its protein product is CASTDKTGAGEKLFF.

The rearrangement links TRBV9 to TRBJ1-3; D is uncertain. Germline lookup yields CDR1 SGDLS and CDR2 YYNGEE. CDR3 size: 14 residues. Trimming took off 3 bases at V and 0 bases at J, with 7 bases between the two ends. This CDR3 reads CASSATYSGNTIYF. DNA of the CDR3: TGTGCCAGCAGCGCGACATACTCTGGAAACACCATATATTTT.

The V gene is TRBV7-2, the J gene TRBJ1-4, with 12 bases aligning to TRBD1. After removal of 6 bases from V and 8 bases from J, the junction contained 4 bases not matched to a gene. This CDR3 has 14 residues. Germline V CDR1 and CDR2: SGHTA, FQGNSA. CDR3 DNA: TGTGCCAGCAGTTTGGGACAGGGGGCAGAAAAACTGTTTTTT. It specifies CASSLGQGAEKLFF. The whole variable domain, remainder taken from reference TRBV7-2 and TRBJ1-4, is GAGVSQSPSNKVTEKGKDVELRCDPISGHTALYWYRQSLGQGLEFLIYFQGNSAPDKSGLPSDRFSAERTGGSVSTLTIQRTQQEDSAVYLCASSLGQGAEKLFFGSGTQLSVL.

This clone was seen a few times. The chain joins TRBV5-1 to TRBJ2-5; 11 bases map to TRBD1. CDR1 is SGHRS and CDR2 is YFSETQ in the germline V gene. The junction had 2 bases not matched to a gene; V was cut back by 0 bases and J by 4 bases. The CDR3 covers 15 residues. DNA of the CDR3: TGCGCCAGCAGCTTGGTGGGGACAGGGGGAGAGACCCAGTACTTC. Amino acid sequence: CASSLVGTGGETQYF.

The chain carries TRBV28 and TRBJ2-7; the match to TRBD1 covers 9 bases. Germline trimming cut 6 bases from V and 5 bases from J; bases unmatched to any gene: 14. CDR3 length: 16 amino acids. The germline V gene encodes CDR1 MDHEN and CDR2 SYDVKM. The CDR3 DNA reads as TGTGCCAGCAGGTATCCCGGGACAGGGTGCTGGGACGAGCAGTACTTC. It specifies CASRYPGTGCWDEQYF.

This clone was recorded once. This chain uses TRBV7-9 with TRBJ2-7, with 12 bases matching TRBD1. The CDR3 totals 17 residues. The V segment lost 7 bases and the J segment 1 base; nucleotides outside the gene matches: 11. Per the germline V gene, CDR1 is SEHNR and CDR2 is FQNEAQ (reference sequence). CDR3 sequence reads: CASTLSPGQGASYEQYF. CDR3 sequence (DNA): TGTGCCAGCACTTTATCCCCGGGACAGGGGGCTTCCTACGAGCAGTACTTC. The full variable domain, rest sourced from reference TRBV7-9 and TRBJ2-7, is DTGVSQNPRHKITKRGQNVTFRCDPISEHNRLYWYRQTLGQGPEFLTYFQNEAQLEKSRLLSDRFSAERPKGSFSTLEIQRTEQGDSAMYLCASTLSPGQGASYEQYFGPGTRLTVT.

This rearrangement joins TRBV11-2 to TRBJ1-2, with TRBD1 identical over 8 bases. This CDR3 spans 15 amino acids. Germline loops: CDR1 SGHAT, CDR2 FQNNGV. V shed 6 bases and J 8 bases; nucleotides not matched to a gene: 14. CDR3: CASRPPTGHRGGYTF. The CDR3 DNA follows: TGTGCCAGCAGACCTCCAACGGGTCACAGGGGGGGCTACACCTTC. The complete variable domain, with remaining parts taken from reference TRBV11-2 and TRBJ1-2, reads EAGVAQSPRYKIIEKRQSVAFWCNPISGHATLYWYQQILGQGPKLLIQFQNNGVVDDSQLPKDRFSAERLKGVDSTLKIQPAKLEDSAVYLCASRPPTGHRGGYTFGSGTRLTVV.

This chain connects TRBV5-1 to TRBJ2-3; 11 bases line up with TRBD2. The CDR3 is made up of 17 amino acids. Germline V gene lookup returns CDR1 SGHRS and CDR2 YFSETQ. The junction had 5 bases not matched to a gene; V was cut back by 0 bases and J by 2 bases. DNA for the CDR3: TGCGCCAGCAGCTTGGGCGCTAGCGGGGGGCCCACAGATACGCAGTATTTT. This translates into CASSLGASGGPTDTQYF.

This rearrangement joins TRBV28 to TRBJ1-4, with 11 bases lining up with TRBD1. This CDR3 spans 17 amino acids. Trimming took 2 bases from V and 2 from J; bases not matched to a gene: 4. The germline V gene encodes CDR1 MDHEN and CDR2 SYDVKM. The CDR3 nucleotides read TGTGCCAGCAGTTTAAGCGGACAGGGGGCCACTAATGAAAAACTGTTTTTT. It translates to CASSLSGQGATNEKLFF.

The chain couples TRBV12-5 to TRBJ2-5; D may be TRBD1 (5 bases). Germline assignment: CDR1 LGHNT and CDR2 FRNRAP. Trimming took 2 bases from V and 2 from J, leaving 12 bases between them. There are 15 residues in the CDR3. CDR3 residues: CASGLSGFGQETQYF. CDR3 nucleotide sequence: TGTGCTAGTGGTTTGTCAGGGTTTGGGCAAGAGACCCAGTACTTC.

J is TRBJ2-2 and V is TRBV27, with D hard to call. CDR1 is MNHEY, CDR2 SMNVEV, per germline (reference sequence). Trimming pared 8 bases from V and 4 bases from J, leaving 11 bases between. This CDR3 contains 13 residues. DNA of the CDR3: TGTGCCAGCTCTCAGTTTCCCACCGGGGAGCTGTTTTTT. This encodes CASSQFPTGELFF.

V is TRBV5-1 and J is TRBJ2-1; 7 bases are a match to TRBD2. The V gene's germline CDR1 is SGHRS and CDR2 YFSETQ. The CDR3 is made up of 14 amino acids. V gave up 4 bases and J gave up 5 bases; unmatched junction bases: 6. The CDR3 reads CASSPWGGHNEQFF. Written as DNA, the CDR3 is TGCGCCAGCAGCCCCTGGGGGGGACACAATGAGCAGTTCTTC.

This rearrangement joins TRBV4-3 to TRBJ2-2, with a possible D match to TRBD1 (5 bases). CDR1 is LGHNA and CDR2 is YSLEER in the germline V gene. The CDR3 runs to 15 residues. Trimming removed 1 base from V and 6 bases from J, with 12 bases in between. The CDR3 nucleotides are TGCGCCAGCAGCCAAGCAATACAGGTTTCCGGGGAGCTGTTTTTT. Protein: CASSQAIQVSGELFF.

Within the sample, this clone is medium-sized. This chain joins TRBV19 and TRBJ1-2; TRBD1 might be the D (5 bases). The CDR3 contains 14 residues. Trimming removed 9 bases from V and 5 bases from J, with 19 bases in between. The V gene's germline CDR1 is LNHDA and CDR2 SQIVND (reference sequence). CDR3: CASTAAGDGYGYTF. The CDR3 nucleotides read TGTGCCAGCACCGCCGCGGGGGATGGTTATGGCTACACCTTC.

Concerning this clone itself: The sample carries other DNA sequences with the same CDR3. J is TRBJ2-3 and V is TRBV9, with D perhaps matching TRBD1 (6 bases). V was shortened by 3 bases and J by 0 bases, with 11 bases between the two germline ends. The CDR3 is 15 residues long. Germline CDR1 is SGDLS and CDR2 is YYNGEE. The CDR3 DNA sequence: TGTGCCAGCAGCGCGTTACAGGGAAGCACAGATACGCAGTATTTT. It encodes CASSALQGSTDTQYF.